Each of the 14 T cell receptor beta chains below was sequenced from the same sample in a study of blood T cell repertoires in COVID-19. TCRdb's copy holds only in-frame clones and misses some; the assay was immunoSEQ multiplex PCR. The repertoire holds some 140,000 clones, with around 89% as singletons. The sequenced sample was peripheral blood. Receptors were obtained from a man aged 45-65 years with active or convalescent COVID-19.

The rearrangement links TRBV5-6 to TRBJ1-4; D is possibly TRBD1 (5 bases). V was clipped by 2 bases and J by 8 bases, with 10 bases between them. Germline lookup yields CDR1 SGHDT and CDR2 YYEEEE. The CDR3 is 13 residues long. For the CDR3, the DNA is TGTGCCAGCAGCTTCGGGACTCGGGAAAAACTGTTTTTT. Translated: CASSFGTREKLFF. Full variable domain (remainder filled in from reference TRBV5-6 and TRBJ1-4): DAGVTQSPTHLIKTRGQQVTLRCSPKSGHDTVSWYQQALGQGPQFIFQYYEEEERQRGNFPDRFSGHQFPNYSSELNVNALLLGDSALYLCASSFGTREKLFFGSGTQLSVL.

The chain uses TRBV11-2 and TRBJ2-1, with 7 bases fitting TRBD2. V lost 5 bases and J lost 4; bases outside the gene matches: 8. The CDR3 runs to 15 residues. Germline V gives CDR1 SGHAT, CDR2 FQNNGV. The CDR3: CASSLPSGVYNEQFF. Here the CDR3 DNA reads TGTGCCAGCAGCCTCCCTAGCGGAGTTTACAATGAGCAGTTCTTC.

The CDR3 sequence: CASSLTSARRDEQYF. The CDR3, as DNA: TGTGCCAGCAGCTTGACTAGCGCCCGACGGGACGAGCAGTACTTC. The chain couples TRBV7-2 to TRBJ2-7; TRBD2 matches at 8 bases. V trimming: 3 bases; J trimming: 5 bases; junction bases outside the gene matches: 9. This CDR3 has 15 amino acids. CDR1 SGHTA and CDR2 FQGNSA come from the germline V gene.

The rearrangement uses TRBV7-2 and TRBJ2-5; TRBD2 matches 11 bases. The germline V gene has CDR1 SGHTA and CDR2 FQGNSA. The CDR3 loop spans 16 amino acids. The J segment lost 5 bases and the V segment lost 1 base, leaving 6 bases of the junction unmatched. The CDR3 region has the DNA TGTGCCAGCAGCTTAGGGGCTAGCGGGGGGTCTGAGACCCAGTACTTC. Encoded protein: CASSLGASGGSETQYF.

The CDR3 bases are TGTGCCAGCAGTTTTTCAGGGGGCGGGGAGACCCAGTACTTC. Its protein is CASSFSGGGETQYF. V usage is TRBV28 and J usage is TRBJ2-5; the match to TRBD1 covers 8 bases. The V gene end was trimmed by 3 bases and the J gene end by 5 bases; junction bases not matched to a gene: 5. This CDR3 contains 14 residues. Germline V CDR1 and CDR2: MDHEN, SYDVKM.

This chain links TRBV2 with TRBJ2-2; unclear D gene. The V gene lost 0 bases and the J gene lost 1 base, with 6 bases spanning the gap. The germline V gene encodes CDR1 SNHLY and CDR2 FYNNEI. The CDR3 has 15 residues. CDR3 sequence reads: CASSEARKNTGELFF. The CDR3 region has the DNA TGTGCCAGCAGTGAAGCGCGGAAGAACACCGGGGAGCTGTTTTTT.

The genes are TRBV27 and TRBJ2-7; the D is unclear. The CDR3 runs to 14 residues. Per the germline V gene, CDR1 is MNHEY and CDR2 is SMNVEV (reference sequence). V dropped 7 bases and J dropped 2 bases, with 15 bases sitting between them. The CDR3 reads CASTPRLRPYEQYF. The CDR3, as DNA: TGTGCCAGCACCCCACGACTTAGACCCTACGAGCAGTACTTC.

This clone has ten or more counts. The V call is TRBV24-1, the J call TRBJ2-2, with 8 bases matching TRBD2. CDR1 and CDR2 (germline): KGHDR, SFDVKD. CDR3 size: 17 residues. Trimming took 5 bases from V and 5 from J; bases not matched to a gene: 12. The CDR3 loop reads CATSVAAGGGYTGELFF. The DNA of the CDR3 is TGTGCCACCAGTGTCGCCGCGGGGGGAGGCTATACCGGGGAGCTGTTTTTT.

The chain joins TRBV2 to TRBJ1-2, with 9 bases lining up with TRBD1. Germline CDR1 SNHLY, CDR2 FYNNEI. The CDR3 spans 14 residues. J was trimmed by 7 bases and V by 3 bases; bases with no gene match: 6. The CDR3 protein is CASSEVGTGFGYTF. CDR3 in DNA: TGTGCCAGCAGTGAGGTGGGGACAGGGTTTGGCTACACCTTC.

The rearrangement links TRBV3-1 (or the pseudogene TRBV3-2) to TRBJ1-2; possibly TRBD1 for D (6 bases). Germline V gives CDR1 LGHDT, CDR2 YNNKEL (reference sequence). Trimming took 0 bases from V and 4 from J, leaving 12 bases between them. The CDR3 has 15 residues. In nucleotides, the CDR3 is TGTGCCAGCAGCCAAGATCGGGACACTAGCTATGGCTACACCTTC. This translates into CASSQDRDTSYGYTF.

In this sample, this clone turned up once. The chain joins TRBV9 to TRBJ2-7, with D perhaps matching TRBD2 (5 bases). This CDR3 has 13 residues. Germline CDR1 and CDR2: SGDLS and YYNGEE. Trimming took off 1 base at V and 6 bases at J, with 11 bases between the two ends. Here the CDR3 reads CASSVRGGGEQYF. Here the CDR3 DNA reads TGTGCCAGCAGCGTACGGGGTGGAGGCGAGCAGTACTTC.

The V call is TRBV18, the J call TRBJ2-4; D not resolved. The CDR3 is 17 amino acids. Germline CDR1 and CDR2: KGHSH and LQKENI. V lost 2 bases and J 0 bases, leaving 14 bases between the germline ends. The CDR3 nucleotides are TGTGCCAGCTCACCAGAGGTCGGCGGCTTAGCCAAAAACATTCAGTACTTC. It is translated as CASSPEVGGLAKNIQYF.

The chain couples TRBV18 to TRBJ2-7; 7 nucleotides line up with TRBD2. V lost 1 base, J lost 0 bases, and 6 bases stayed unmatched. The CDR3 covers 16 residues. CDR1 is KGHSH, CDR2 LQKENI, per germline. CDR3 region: CASSPRERGDSYEQYF. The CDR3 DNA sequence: TGTGCCAGCTCACCACGAGAACGGGGGGACTCCTACGAGCAGTACTTC.

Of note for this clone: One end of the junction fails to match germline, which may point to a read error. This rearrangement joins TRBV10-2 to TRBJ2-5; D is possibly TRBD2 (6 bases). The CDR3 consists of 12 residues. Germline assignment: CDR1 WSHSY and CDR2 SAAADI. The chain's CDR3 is CASSGLVQRINF. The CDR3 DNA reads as TGCGCCAGCAGTGGACTAGTTCAGAGGATAAACTTC.